The next 5 T cell receptor beta chains were all read from a single sample in a study of long-term antiretroviral therapy in people with HIV (dated by TCRdb to the early 2020s). Sequencing of the TRB variable region was done with the immunoSEQ hsTCRB v3.0 assay at survey level resolution. TCRdb took over this immuneACCESS table, retaining in-frame rearrangements with V and J assigned. Such tables are incomplete; in checked studies, under half of the missing clones stem from an unresolved V gene, and the remainder is unexplained. For this sample there are about 39,000 clones; 86% appear just once. Of the sample, roughly 4% falls within the top ten clones. Sequenced here: unsorted PBMCs, sampled 1.2 years after starting antiretroviral therapy. The receptors originated from a woman in her 50s with HIV.

The J gene is TRBJ2-5, the V gene TRBV7-9, with D possibly matching TRBD2 (6 bases). V dropped 2 bases and J dropped 11 bases, with 18 bases sitting between them. Looked up from germline, CDR1 is SEHNR and CDR2 is FQNEAQ (reference sequence). This CDR3 region has 14 residues. This CDR3 is CASSLPFSGAEQYF. In DNA, the CDR3 is TGTGCCAGCAGCTTACCCTTTAGCGGTGCGGAGCAGTACTTC.

This rearrangement joins TRBV30 to TRBJ2-3, with 8 bases that match TRBD1. Germline lookup yields CDR1 GTSNPN and CDR2 SVGIG (reference sequence). This CDR3 has 12 residues. J lost 4 bases, V lost 3 bases, and 0 bases had no gene match. The CDR3 coding sequence is TGTGCCTGGAGGACAGGGGCAGATACGCAGTATTTT. Amino acid sequence: CAWRTGADTQYF.

This rearrangement joins TRBV21-1 to TRBJ1-2; the table's D gene call, TRBD1, was not cross checked with the DNA. TRBV21-1 is labeled a pseudogene. The CDR3 has 14 amino acids. The CDR3 DNA sequence: TGTGCCAGCAGCAGGGACAGGGAACGTGGCGGCTACACCTTC. This encodes CASSRDRERGGYTF.

The chain couples TRBV7-9 to TRBJ1-1, with no clear D. Trimming cost V 5 bases and J 1 base, with 11 bases left between them. The CDR3 is made up of 14 amino acids. Germline values: CDR1 SEHNR, CDR2 FQNEAQ (reference sequence). The CDR3 DNA sequence: TGTGCCAGCAGCATAGACAACAAGAACACTGAAGCTTTCTTT. Translating it yields CASSIDNKNTEAFF. Combining the CDR3 with reference TRBV7-9 and TRBJ1-1 gives the whole variable domain DTGVSQNPRHKITKRGQNVTFRCDPISEHNRLYWYRQTLGQGPEFLTYFQNEAQLEKSRLLSDRFSAERPKGSFSTLEIQRTEQGDSAMYLCASSIDNKNTEAFFGQGTRLTVV.

This rearrangement joins TRBV6-5 to TRBJ2-7; D could derive from TRBD1 or TRBD2 (5 bases each). V was shortened by 5 bases and J by 3 bases, with 11 bases between the two germline ends. Per the germline V gene, CDR1 is MNHEY and CDR2 is SVGAGI. The CDR3 spans 13 residues. As DNA, the CDR3 is TGTGCCAGCAGTGAGAGGGGCGGCTACGAGCAGTACTTC. It encodes CASSERGGYEQYF.